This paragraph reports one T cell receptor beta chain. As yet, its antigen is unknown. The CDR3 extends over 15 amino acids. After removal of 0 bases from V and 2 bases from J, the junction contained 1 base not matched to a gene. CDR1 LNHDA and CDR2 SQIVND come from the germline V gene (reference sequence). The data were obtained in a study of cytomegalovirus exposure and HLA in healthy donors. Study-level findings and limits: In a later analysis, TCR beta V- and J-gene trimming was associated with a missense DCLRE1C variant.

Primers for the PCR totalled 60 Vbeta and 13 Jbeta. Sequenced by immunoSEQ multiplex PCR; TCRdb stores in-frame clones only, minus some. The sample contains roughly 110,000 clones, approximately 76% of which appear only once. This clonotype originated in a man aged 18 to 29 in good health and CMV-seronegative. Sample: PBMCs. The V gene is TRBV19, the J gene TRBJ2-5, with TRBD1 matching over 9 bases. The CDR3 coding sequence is TGTGCCAGTAGTATAGAGGGGACAGGGCAAGAGACCCAGTACTTC. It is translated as CASSIEGTGQETQYF.